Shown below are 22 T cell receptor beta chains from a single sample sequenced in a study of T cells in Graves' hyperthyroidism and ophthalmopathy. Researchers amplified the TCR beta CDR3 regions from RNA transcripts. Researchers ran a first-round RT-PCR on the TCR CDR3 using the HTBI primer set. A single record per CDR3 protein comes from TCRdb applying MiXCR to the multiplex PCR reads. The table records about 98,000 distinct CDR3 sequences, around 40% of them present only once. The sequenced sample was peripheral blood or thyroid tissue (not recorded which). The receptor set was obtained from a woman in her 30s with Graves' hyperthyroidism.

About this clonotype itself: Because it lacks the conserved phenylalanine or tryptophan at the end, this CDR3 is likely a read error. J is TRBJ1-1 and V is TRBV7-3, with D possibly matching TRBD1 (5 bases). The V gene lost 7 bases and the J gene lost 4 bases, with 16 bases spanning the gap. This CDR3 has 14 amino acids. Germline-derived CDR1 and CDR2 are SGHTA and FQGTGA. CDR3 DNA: TGTGCCAGCAACTCAACTCCAGGGAGCACTGAAGCTTTCTCT. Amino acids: CASNSTPGSTEAFS.

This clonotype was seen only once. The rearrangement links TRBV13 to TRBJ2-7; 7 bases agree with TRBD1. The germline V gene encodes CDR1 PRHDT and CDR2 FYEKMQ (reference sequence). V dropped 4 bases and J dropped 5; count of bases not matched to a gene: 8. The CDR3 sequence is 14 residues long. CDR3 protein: CASSSTGIGHEQYF. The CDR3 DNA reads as TGTGCCAGCAGCTCGACAGGGATCGGGCACGAGCAGTACTTC.

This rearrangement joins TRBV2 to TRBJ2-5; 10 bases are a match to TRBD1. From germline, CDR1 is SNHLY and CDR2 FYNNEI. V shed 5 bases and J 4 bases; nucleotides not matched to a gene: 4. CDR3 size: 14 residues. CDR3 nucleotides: TGTGCCAGCAGTTCCGACAGGGGGCGAGAGACCCAGTACTTC. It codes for CASSSDRGRETQYF.

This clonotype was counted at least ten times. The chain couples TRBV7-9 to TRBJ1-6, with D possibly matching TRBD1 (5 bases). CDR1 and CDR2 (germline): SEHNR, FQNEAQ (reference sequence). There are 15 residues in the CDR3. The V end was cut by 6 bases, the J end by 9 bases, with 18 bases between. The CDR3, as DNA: TGTGCCAGCAGAAGGGGAGACGGGGCTAGTTCACCCCTCCACTTT. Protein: CASRRGDGASSPLHF.

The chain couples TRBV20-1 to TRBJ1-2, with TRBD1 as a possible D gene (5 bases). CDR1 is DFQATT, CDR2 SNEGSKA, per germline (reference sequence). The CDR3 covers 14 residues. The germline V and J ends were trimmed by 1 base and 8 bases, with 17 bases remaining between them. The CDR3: CSARGDRDFGGYTF. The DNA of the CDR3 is TGCAGTGCTAGAGGGGACCGGGACTTCGGCGGCTACACCTTC.

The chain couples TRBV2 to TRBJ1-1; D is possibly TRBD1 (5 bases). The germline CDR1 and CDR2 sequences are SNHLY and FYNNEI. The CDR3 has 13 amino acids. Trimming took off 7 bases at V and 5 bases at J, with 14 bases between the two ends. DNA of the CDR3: TGTGCCAGCAAAGGGGACGGCGGGACTGAAGCTTTCTTT. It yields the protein CASKGDGGTEAFF.

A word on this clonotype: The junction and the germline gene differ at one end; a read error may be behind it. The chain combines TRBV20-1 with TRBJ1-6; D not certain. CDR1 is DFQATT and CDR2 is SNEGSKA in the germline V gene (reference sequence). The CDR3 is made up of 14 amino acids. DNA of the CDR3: TGCAGTGCTAGCCCGGGCAAACATAATTCACCCCTCCACTTC. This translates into CSASPGKHNSPLHF.

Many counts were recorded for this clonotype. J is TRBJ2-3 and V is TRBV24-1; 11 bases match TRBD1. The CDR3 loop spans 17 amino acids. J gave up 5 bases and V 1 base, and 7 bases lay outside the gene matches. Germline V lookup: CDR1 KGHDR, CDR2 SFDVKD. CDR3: CATSDFGQGAARDTQYF. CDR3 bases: TGTGCCACCAGTGATTTTGGACAGGGGGCAGCGCGAGATACGCAGTATTTT.

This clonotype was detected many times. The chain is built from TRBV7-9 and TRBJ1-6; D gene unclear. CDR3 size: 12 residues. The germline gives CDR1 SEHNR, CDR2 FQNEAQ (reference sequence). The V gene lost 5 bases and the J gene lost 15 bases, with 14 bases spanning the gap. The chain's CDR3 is CASSPNGDNLHF. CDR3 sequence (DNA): TGTGCCAGCAGCCCCAATGGGGATAACCTCCACTTT.

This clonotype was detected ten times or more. The CDR3 is CASSFLYGYTF. CDR3 sequence (DNA): TGTGCCAGCAGTTTTTTGTATGGCTACACCTTC. This sequence joins TRBV28 and TRBJ1-2; no clear D. The CDR3 has 11 residues. Germline-derived CDR1 and CDR2 are MDHEN and SYDVKM. The germline V and J ends were trimmed by 3 bases and 5 bases, with 4 bases remaining between them.

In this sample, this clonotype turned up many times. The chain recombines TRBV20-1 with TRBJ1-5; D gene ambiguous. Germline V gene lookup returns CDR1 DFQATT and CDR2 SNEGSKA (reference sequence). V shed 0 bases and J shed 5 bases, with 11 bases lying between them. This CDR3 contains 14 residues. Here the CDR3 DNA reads TGCAGTGCTAGAGAGGAGAGGGCCCATCAGCCCCAGCATTTT. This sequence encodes CSAREERAHQPQHF.

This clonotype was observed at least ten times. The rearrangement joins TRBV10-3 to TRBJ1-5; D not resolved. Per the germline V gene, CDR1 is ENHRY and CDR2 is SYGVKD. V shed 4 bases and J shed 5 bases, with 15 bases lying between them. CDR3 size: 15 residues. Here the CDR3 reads CAISAGSLGYQPQHF. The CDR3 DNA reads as TGTGCCATCAGTGCAGGCTCCCTAGGCTATCAGCCCCAGCATTTT.

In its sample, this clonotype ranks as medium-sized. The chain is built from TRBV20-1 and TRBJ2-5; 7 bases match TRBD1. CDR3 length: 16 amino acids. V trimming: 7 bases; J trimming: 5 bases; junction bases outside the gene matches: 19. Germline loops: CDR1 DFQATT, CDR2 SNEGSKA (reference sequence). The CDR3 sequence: CSVRKATGRFGETQYF. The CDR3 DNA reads TGCAGTGTTCGAAAGGCGACAGGGCGGTTCGGGGAGACCCAGTACTTC.

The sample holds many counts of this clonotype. In nucleotides, the CDR3 is TGTGCCAGCAGCTTAATGGCGGATTGGGGAAACACTGAAGCTTTCTTT. Amino acids: CASSLMADWGNTEAFF. The chain is built from TRBV7-8 and TRBJ1-1; D uncertain. The germline CDR1 and CDR2 sequences are SGHVS and FQNEAQ. V gave up 2 bases and J gave up 2 bases, with 15 bases separating them. The CDR3 loop spans 16 amino acids.

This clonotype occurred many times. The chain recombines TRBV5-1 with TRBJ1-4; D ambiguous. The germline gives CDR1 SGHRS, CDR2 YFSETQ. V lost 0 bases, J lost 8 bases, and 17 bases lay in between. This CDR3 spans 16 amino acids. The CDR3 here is CASSLEAQTLGEKLFF. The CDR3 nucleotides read TGCGCCAGCAGCTTGGAAGCCCAGACATTAGGGGAAAAACTGTTTTTT. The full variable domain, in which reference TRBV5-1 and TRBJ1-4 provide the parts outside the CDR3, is KAGVTQTPRYLIKTRGQQVTLSCSPISGHRSVSWYQQTPGQGLQFLFEYFSETQRNKGNFPGRFSGRQFSNSRSEMNVSTLELGDSALYLCASSLEAQTLGEKLFFGSGTQLSVL.

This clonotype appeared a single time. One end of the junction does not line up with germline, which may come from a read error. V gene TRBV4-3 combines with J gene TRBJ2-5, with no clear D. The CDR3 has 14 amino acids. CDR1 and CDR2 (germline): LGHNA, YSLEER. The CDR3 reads CASRQESPRETQYF. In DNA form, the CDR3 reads TGCGCCAGCCGCCAGGAGAGTCCTAGGGAGACCCAGTACTTC.

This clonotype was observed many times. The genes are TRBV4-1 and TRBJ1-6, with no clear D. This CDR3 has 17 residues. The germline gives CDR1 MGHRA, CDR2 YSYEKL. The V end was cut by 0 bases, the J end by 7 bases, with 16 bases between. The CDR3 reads CASSQEGAFLANSPLHF. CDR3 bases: TGCGCCAGCAGCCAAGAGGGCGCCTTCTTGGCCAATTCACCCCTCCACTTT.

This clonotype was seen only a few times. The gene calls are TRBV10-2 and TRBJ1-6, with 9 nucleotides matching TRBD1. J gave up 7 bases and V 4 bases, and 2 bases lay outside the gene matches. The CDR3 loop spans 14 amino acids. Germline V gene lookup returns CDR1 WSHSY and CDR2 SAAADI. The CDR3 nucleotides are TGCGCCAGCAGTGGGACAGGGGAGAATTCACCCCTCCACTTT. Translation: CASSGTGENSPLHF.

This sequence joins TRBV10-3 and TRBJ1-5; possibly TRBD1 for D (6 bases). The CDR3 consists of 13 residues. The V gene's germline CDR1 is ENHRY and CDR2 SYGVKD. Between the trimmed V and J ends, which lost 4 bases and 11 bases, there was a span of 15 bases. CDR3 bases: TGTGCCATCAGTGTTGAGGGGGAAGAGACCCAGCATTTT. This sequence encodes CAISVEGEETQHF.

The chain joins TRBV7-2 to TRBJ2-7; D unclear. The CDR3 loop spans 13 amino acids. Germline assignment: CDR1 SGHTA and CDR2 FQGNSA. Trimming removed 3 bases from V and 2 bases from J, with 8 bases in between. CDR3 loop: CASSFERTYEQYF. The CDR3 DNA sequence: TGTGCCAGCAGCTTCGAGAGGACCTACGAGCAGTACTTC.

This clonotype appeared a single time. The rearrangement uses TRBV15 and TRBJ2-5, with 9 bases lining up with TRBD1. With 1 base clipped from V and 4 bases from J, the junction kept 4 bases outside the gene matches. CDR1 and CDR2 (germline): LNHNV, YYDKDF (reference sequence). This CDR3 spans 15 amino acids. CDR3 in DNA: TGTGCCACCAGCAGAGTGGGACAGGGAGCAGAGACCCAGTACTTC. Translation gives CATSRVGQGAETQYF.

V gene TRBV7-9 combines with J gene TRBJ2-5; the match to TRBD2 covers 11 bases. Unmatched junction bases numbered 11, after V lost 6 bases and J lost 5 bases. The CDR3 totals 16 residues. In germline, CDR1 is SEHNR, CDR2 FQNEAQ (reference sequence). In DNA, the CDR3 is TGTGCCAGCAGTTTATTAGGGACTAGCGGCGGGGAGACCCAGTACTTC. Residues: CASSLLGTSGGETQYF.